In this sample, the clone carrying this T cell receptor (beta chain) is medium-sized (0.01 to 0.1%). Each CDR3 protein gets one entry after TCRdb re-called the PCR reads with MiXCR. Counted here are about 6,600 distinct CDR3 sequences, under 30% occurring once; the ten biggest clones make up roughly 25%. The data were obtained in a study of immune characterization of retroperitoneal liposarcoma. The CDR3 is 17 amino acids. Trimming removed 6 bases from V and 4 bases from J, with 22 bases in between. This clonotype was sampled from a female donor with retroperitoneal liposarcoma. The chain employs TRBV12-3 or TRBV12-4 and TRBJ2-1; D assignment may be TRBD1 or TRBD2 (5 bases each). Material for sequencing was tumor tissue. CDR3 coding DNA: TGTGCCAGCAGATCCGCCCCGGGGACCTCCCCGTACAATGAGCAGTTCTTC. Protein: CASRSAPGTSPYNEQFF.